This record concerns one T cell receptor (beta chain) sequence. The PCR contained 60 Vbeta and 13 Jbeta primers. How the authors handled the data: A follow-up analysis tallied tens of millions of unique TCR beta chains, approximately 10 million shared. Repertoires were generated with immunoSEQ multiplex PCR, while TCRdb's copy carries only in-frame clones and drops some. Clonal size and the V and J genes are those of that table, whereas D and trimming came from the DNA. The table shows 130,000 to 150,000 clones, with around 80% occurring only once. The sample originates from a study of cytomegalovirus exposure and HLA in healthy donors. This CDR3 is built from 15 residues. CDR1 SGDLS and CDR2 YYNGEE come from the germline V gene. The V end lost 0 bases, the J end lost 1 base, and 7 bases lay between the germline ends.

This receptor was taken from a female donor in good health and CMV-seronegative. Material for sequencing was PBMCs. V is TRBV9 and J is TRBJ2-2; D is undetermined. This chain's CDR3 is CASSVGARNTGELFF. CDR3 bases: TGTGCCAGCAGCGTAGGGGCGCGGAACACCGGGGAGCTGTTTTTT.